This TCR beta chain was captured in a study of cytomegalovirus exposure and HLA in healthy donors. General study results and limits: Exclusion as indistinguishable affected some V segments, including TRBV6-2 and TRBV6-3. As a later analysis revealed, most CMV-associated TCR beta chains appeared HLA-restricted.

The CDR3 is 15 amino acids. Looked up from germline, CDR1 is KGHSH and CDR2 is LQKENI. V lost 2 bases, J lost 4 bases, and 11 bases lay in between. A word on this clone: What it binds is not known.

This PCR relied on a set of 60 Vbeta primers and 13 Jbeta primers. In the authors' methods: A follow-up analysis tallied 86 million or so unique TCR beta chains, roughly 11 million shared. Using immunoSEQ multiplex PCR, the repertoire was profiled, and TCRdb retains in-frame clones only, with some absent. For V, J and clone size, that table is used; D and trimming come from the DNA. The data hold under 150,000 clones, with around three quarters observed a single time. The receptor's source is a woman in her thirties or forties in good health and CMV-seronegative. The sequenced material came from PBMCs. The gene calls are TRBV18 and TRBJ2-2, with a tentative D call TRBD1 (6 bases). The chain's CDR3 is CASSPRQAITGELFF. DNA for the CDR3: TGTGCCAGCTCACCAAGACAGGCGATCACCGGGGAGCTGTTTTTT. The whole variable domain, filled in from reference TRBV18 and TRBJ2-2, reads NAGVMQNPRHLVRRRGQEARLRCSPMKGHSHVYWYRQLPEEGLKFMVYLQKENIIDESGMPKERFSAEFPKEGPSILRIQQVVRGDSAAYFCASSPRQAITGELFFGEGSRLTVL.